This T cell receptor beta chain was identified in a study of T-cell memory formation after mild COVID-19. Study-wide context: TCR clusters mostly belonged to single donors. General study results and limits: Clones which contracted sat mainly in CM and EM if CD4+, and in EMRA if CD8+. Clones that got smaller from day 15 to 85 had even CD4/CD8, while clones growing later tipped toward CD4+.

Trimming pared 2 bases from V and 10 bases from J, leaving 20 bases between. This CDR3 region has 14 residues. In germline, CDR1 is DFQATT, CDR2 SNEGSKA (reference sequence). In TCRdb, the 5' RACE reads were re-called with MiXCR into one record per CDR3 protein. This sample yields about 310,000 distinct CDR3 sequences, of which roughly 15% are seen a single time; around a fifth belongs to the top ten. This clonotype was picked up a small number of times. Its antigen is unidentified. The genes are TRBV20-1 and TRBJ1-1; D remains ambiguous. Sequencing was performed on PBMCs or a T cell subset sorted from them (not recorded which). This TCR was recovered from a man aged 18 to 35 who had mild COVID-19 (a few samples of this study predate the infection). Cell type and time point are not known. The CDR3 loop reads CSARYGNLPSGAFF. The CDR3 nucleotides read TGCAGTGCTAGATACGGGAACCTCCCCTCGGGAGCTTTCTTT.